This record concerns one TCR beta chain sequence. The CDR3 totals 12 residues. V was pared by 6 bases and J by 5 bases, with 2 bases of the junction left unmatched. CDR1 is MNHEY and CDR2 is SMNVEV in the germline V gene (reference sequence). Method: immunoSEQ multiplex PCR; TCRdb's copy keeps in-frame clones and lacks some. The sample shows about 730,000 clones, over 60% of them seen only once. The data originate from a study of shared clonotypes between healthy human individuals. This sequence was found in a woman aged 25 to 45 in good health. Sequencing was performed on memory CD4+ T cells sorted from blood. Documented subset: CD45RA-negative fraction. The chain links TRBV27 to TRBJ2-5, with 8 bases identical to TRBD1. CDR3 region: CASRNRGETQYF. In DNA, the CDR3 is TGTGCCAGCAGAAACAGGGGGGAGACCCAGTACTTC.